What follows describes a single T cell receptor (beta chain). This specimen comes from a study of blood T cell repertoires in COVID-19. This CDR3 comprises 12 residues. In germline, CDR1 is SGHDT, CDR2 YYEEEE. V lost 3 bases and J 6 bases, leaving 7 bases between the germline ends. Data came from immunoSEQ multiplex PCR; TCRdb stores just in-frame clones and leaves some out. The table records over 200,000 clones, about 85% of them present only once. The clonotype originates from an elderly woman with active or convalescent COVID-19. The specimen sequenced was peripheral blood. This rearrangement joins TRBV5-6 to TRBJ1-5; D gene ambiguous. DNA for the CDR3: TGTGCCAGCAGCTCCCTCCTTCAGCCCCAGCATTTT. Its translation: CASSSLLQPQHF.